One and the same sample provided the 21 T cell receptor beta chains below, sequenced in a study of T cells in Graves' hyperthyroidism and ophthalmopathy. RNA transcripts were the template for amplifying TCR beta CDR3 regions. TCR CDR3 underwent first-round RT-PCR with the HTBI primer set. TCRdb used MiXCR to reprocess the multiplex PCR reads, holding one entry per CDR3 protein. The sample includes about 840,000 distinct CDR3 sequences, over 35% of them seen just once. Sequencing was done on a sample of blood. Source of these receptors: a man between 18 and 29 years old with Graves' hyperthyroidism.

The chain has TRBV2 and TRBJ1-3, with D perhaps matching TRBD1 (5 bases). The CDR3 is 14 amino acids. Per the germline V gene, CDR1 is SNHLY and CDR2 is FYNNEI. The germline V and J ends were trimmed by 5 bases and 3 bases, with 11 bases remaining between them. CDR3 sequence reads: CASSPSRGGNTIYF. CDR3 nucleotides: TGTGCCAGCAGTCCCTCTAGGGGTGGAAACACCATATATTTT. The entire variable domain, with the rest obtained from reference TRBV2 and TRBJ1-3, is as follows: EPEVTQTPSHQVTQMGQEVILRCVPISNHLYFYWYRQILGQKVEFLVSFYNNEISEKSEIFDDQFSVERPDGSNFTLKIRSTKLEDSAMYFCASSPSRGGNTIYFGEGSWLTVV.

This clonotype was seen a handful of times. CDR3 in DNA: TGTGCCAGCAGCTTGAGGGGACAACTCTATGGCTACACCTTC. Translating gives CASSLRGQLYGYTF. The chain recombines TRBV7-2 with TRBJ1-2; possible D gene TRBD1, 6 bases. This CDR3 comprises 14 residues. Trimming left V 3 bases short and J 4 bases short, with 12 bases between. Germline CDR1 is SGHTA and CDR2 is FQGNSA. Based on the CDR3 plus reference TRBV7-2 and TRBJ1-2, the full variable domain is GAGVSQSPSNKVTEKGKDVELRCDPISGHTALYWYRQSLGQGLEFLIYFQGNSAPDKSGLPSDRFSAERTGGSVSTLTIQRTQQEDSAVYLCASSLRGQLYGYTFGSGTRLTVV.

This clonotype was seen a few times. The gene calls are TRBV24-1 and TRBJ2-7; 11 bases align to TRBD2. The junction had 6 bases not matched to a gene; V was cut back by 4 bases and J by 2 bases. Germline assignment: CDR1 KGHDR and CDR2 SFDVKD. The CDR3 loop spans 16 amino acids. As DNA, the CDR3 is TGTGCCACCAGTGACCAGACTAGCGGGACCCCCTACGAGCAGTACTTC. It yields the protein CATSDQTSGTPYEQYF.

This clonotype was observed a handful of times. This chain joins TRBV4-2 and TRBJ2-7, with 11 nucleotides matching TRBD1. Germline V lookup: CDR1 LGHNA, CDR2 YNFKEQ. This CDR3 has 15 amino acids. J was trimmed by 5 bases and V by 0 bases; bases with no gene match: 3. The CDR3 nucleotides are TGTGCCAGCAGCCAAGAGGGGACAGGGGGGCACGAGCAGTACTTC. It codes for CASSQEGTGGHEQYF.

This clonotype appeared many times. The rearrangement links TRBV20-1 to TRBJ1-1, with D unresolved. CDR3 length equals 13 residues. The V end was cut by 5 bases, the J end by 1 base, with 11 bases between. CDR1 is DFQATT, CDR2 SNEGSKA, per germline (reference sequence). CDR3 nucleotides: TGCAGTGCTGACCGGGCCACGAACACTGAAGCTTTCTTT. This gives the protein CSADRATNTEAFF.

With respect to this clonotype: Being one base from a much bigger clone, this may be a read error. The chain uses TRBV19 and TRBJ1-1, with TRBD1 identical over 7 bases. CDR1 is LNHDA and CDR2 is SQIVND in the germline V gene (reference sequence). The CDR3 loop spans 15 amino acids. CDR3: CVSSISDRRNTEAFF. CDR3 nucleotide sequence: TGTGTCAGTAGTATATCGGACAGGAGGAACACTGAAGCTTTCTTT.

This clonotype has only a few counts. The rearrangement joins TRBV9 to TRBJ2-7; 7 bases are shared with TRBD1. Per the germline V gene, CDR1 is SGDLS and CDR2 is YYNGEE. Trimming at V came to 3 bases and at J to 7 bases, leaving 7 bases not matched to a gene. This CDR3 spans 13 amino acids. CDR3 nucleotide sequence: TGTGCCAGCAGCGAGGGACAGTCTAGGGAGCAGTACTTC. This sequence encodes CASSEGQSREQYF.

V gene TRBV29-1 combines with J gene TRBJ1-2, with no clear D. V was trimmed by 4 bases and J by 5 bases, leaving 17 bases between them. The CDR3 has 14 amino acids. Germline CDR1 is SQVTM and CDR2 is ANQGSEA. In nucleotides, the CDR3 is TGCAGCGTTGTTGGGGAAACCGACCTGTATGGCTACACCTTC. Protein sequence: CSVVGETDLYGYTF.

In this sample, this clonotype turned up many times. This rearrangement joins TRBV7-2 to TRBJ1-2, with 8 nucleotides matching TRBD1. V lost 1 base, J lost 6 bases, and 4 bases stayed unmatched. The CDR3 is 14 residues long. Germline V CDR1 and CDR2: SGHTA, FQGNSA. The CDR3 loop is CASSLGTGLNGYTF. The CDR3 DNA reads as TGTGCCAGCAGCTTAGGGACAGGGTTAAATGGCTACACCTTC.

The chain is built from TRBV29-1 and TRBJ1-1, with 7 bases lining up with TRBD1. Germline V gene sequence: CDR1 SQVTM, CDR2 ANQGSEA. This CDR3 has 11 amino acids. J was trimmed by 4 bases and V by 8 bases; bases with no gene match: 4. The CDR3 bases are TGCAGCAGTCGACAGGGCACTGAAGCTTTCTTT. Translated, it gives CSSRQGTEAFF.

V usage is TRBV10-3 and J usage is TRBJ1-6; TRBD1 agrees at 7 bases. Looked up from germline, CDR1 is ENHRY and CDR2 is SYGVKD. The CDR3 runs to 15 residues. With V trimmed by 3 bases and J by 7 bases, 6 bases remained unmatched. The CDR3 bases are TGTGCCATCAGTGAACGACAGGGAGGCAATTCACCCCTCCACTTT. It codes for CAISERQGGNSPLHF.

The chain has TRBV6-2 or TRBV6-3 and TRBJ2-2; D not resolved. CDR1 is MNHEY and CDR2 is SVGEGT in the germline V gene. The CDR3 has 12 residues. Trimming stripped 5 bases from V and 7 bases from J, with 8 bases between. CDR3 residues: CASSPQIGELFF. The CDR3, as DNA: TGTGCCAGCAGTCCTCAAATCGGGGAGCTGTTTTTT.

This clonotype showed up just a few times. The rearrangement links TRBV2 to TRBJ1-1, with D perhaps TRBD1 (5 bases). In germline, CDR1 is SNHLY, CDR2 FYNNEI. This CDR3 has 14 amino acids. V lost 5 bases and J lost 5, with 15 bases in between. The CDR3 here is CASSYIGRGTEAFF. In DNA form, the CDR3 reads TGTGCCAGCAGTTACATCGGACGGGGGACTGAAGCTTTCTTT.

This clonotype occurred many times. The chain carries TRBV7-3 and TRBJ2-2; no firm D call. V dropped 5 bases and J dropped 0 bases, with 10 bases sitting between them. Per the germline V gene, CDR1 is SGHTA and CDR2 is FQGTGA. The CDR3 length is 15 residues. DNA of the CDR3: TGTGCCAGCAGCCTCTTGGGGTCGAACACCGGGGAGCTGTTTTTT. This encodes CASSLLGSNTGELFF.

This clonotype was found a few times. This sequence joins TRBV6-6 and TRBJ1-6; D call uncertain. The CDR3 has 15 residues. Germline V gene lookup returns CDR1 MNHNY and CDR2 SVGAGI (reference sequence). With 0 bases removed from V and 7 bases from J, the gap between germline ends came to 10 bases. The DNA of the CDR3 is TGTGCCAGCAGTTACTCTCGCACGGGAAATTCACCCCTCCACTTT. This translates into CASSYSRTGNSPLHF.

This clonotype appeared a few times. This sequence joins TRBV20-1 and TRBJ2-7; TRBD2 might be the D (7 bases). V was clipped by 6 bases and J by 6 bases, with 15 bases between them. This CDR3 has 12 residues. Germline lookup yields CDR1 DFQATT and CDR2 SNEGSKA (reference sequence). The CDR3 reads CSAGRGGFEQYF. The CDR3 bases are TGCAGTGCAGGGAGGGGGGGCTTCGAGCAGTACTTC.

This clonotype was detected a few times. J is TRBJ1-6 and V is TRBV27; the D gene is possibly TRBD1 (5 bases). Trimming removed 3 bases from V and 9 bases from J, with 12 bases in between. The CDR3 totals 14 residues. CDR1 is MNHEY, CDR2 SMNVEV, per germline (reference sequence). The CDR3 DNA follows: TGTGCCAGCAGTTTGGGGCCGAGGGGTTCACCCCTCCACTTT. The encoded protein is CASSLGPRGSPLHF.

CDR3: CASSQGTGANYGYTF. The CDR3 nucleotides read TGTGCCAGCAGCCAAGGGACAGGGGCTAACTATGGCTACACCTTC. The chain has TRBV9 and TRBJ1-2; 10 bases fit TRBD1. With 4 bases clipped from V and 0 bases from J, the junction kept 3 bases outside the gene matches. The germline V gene has CDR1 SGDLS and CDR2 YYNGEE. The CDR3 is 15 residues long.

In regard to this clonotype: Since a much larger clone is just one base distant, this may be a read error. No conserved phenylalanine or tryptophan ends this CDR3, so it is likely a read error. The CDR3 DNA reads TGTGCCACCAGCAGAGATAGTCGGGTAACCTACGAGCAGTACCTC. This gives the protein CATSRDSRVTYEQYL. The rearrangement uses TRBV15 and TRBJ2-7; D gene ambiguous. Trimming stripped 0 bases from V and 2 bases from J, with 11 bases between. The CDR3 is 15 residues long. Germline CDR1 reads LNHNV; CDR2 reads YYDKDF (reference sequence).

The chain joins TRBV10-2 to TRBJ1-6; TRBD1 matches at 8 bases. Germline V gives CDR1 WSHSY, CDR2 SAAADI. The CDR3 spans 15 residues. Losses at the gene ends were 2 bases for V and 6 bases for J; bases not matched to a gene: 3. CDR3 sequence reads: CASSEGGQGNSPLHF. CDR3 DNA sequence: TGCGCCAGCAGTGAGGGCGGACAGGGTAATTCACCCCTCCACTTT.

This chain links TRBV30 with TRBJ2-7; D is possibly TRBD2 (5 bases). CDR1 and CDR2 from the germline V gene are GTSNPN and SVGIG (reference sequence). Trimming pared 1 base from V and 2 bases from J, leaving 12 bases between. The CDR3 runs 14 residues. DNA for the CDR3: TGTGCCTGGAGTGGGCGGGCGGAGACCTACGAGCAGTACTTC. It encodes CAWSGRAETYEQYF.